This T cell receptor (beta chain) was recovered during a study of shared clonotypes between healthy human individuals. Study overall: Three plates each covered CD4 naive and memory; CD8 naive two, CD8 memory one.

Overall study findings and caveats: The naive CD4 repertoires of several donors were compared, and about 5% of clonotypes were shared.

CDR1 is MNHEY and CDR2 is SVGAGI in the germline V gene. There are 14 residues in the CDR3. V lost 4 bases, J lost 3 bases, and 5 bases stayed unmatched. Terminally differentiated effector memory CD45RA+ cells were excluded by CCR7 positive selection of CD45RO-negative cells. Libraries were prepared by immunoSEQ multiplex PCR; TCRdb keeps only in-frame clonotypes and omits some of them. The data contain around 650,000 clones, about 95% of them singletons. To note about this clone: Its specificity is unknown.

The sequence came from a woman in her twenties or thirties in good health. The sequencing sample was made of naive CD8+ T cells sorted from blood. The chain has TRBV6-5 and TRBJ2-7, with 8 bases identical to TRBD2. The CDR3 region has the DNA TGTGCCAGCAGTTCCACGGGAGGGGTCTACGAGCAGTACTTC. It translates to CASSSTGGVYEQYF.